Shown below are 14 T cell receptor beta chains from a single sample sequenced in a study of T cell responses to AZD1222 COVID-19 vaccine. Libraries were prepared by immunoSEQ multiplex PCR; TCRdb keeps only in-frame clonotypes and omits some of them. The sample lists some 200,000 clones; 85% to 95% were seen once. The sequencing used peripheral blood, collected on day 0 of AZD1222 vaccination. These receptor sequences come from an adult in good health.

The chain is built from TRBV12-3 or TRBV12-4 and TRBJ2-7, with D hard to call. Trimming took 6 bases from V and 3 from J, leaving 12 bases between them. CDR3 length: 13 residues. CDR3 bases: TGTGCCAGCAGCACCCCCGACATCTACGAGCAGTACTTC. Its protein product is CASSTPDIYEQYF.

The V and J genes are TRBV4-1 and TRBJ2-7; D unclear. The germline gives CDR1 MGHRA, CDR2 YSYEKL. CDR3 size: 15 residues. Trimming removed 4 bases from V and 2 bases from J, with 15 bases in between. The CDR3 nucleotides read TGCGCCAGCAGCCCGATACGTACTGGAACCTACGAGCAGTACTTC. Its translation is CASSPIRTGTYEQYF.

This clone showed up just a few times. The chain joins TRBV10-3 to TRBJ2-2; possibly TRBD2 for D (6 bases). CDR3 length: 16 amino acids. V gave up 3 bases and J gave up 5 bases, with 16 bases separating them. Germline CDR1 and CDR2: ENHRY and SYGVKD. The CDR3 loop is CAISDPGLGETGELFF. CDR3 in DNA: TGTGCCATCAGTGACCCGGGACTGGGGGAAACCGGGGAGCTGTTTTTT.

The V and J genes are TRBV7-6 and TRBJ2-2, with 9 bases lining up with TRBD2. Losses at the gene ends were 5 bases for V and 0 bases for J; bases not matched to a gene: 13. The CDR3 extends over 19 amino acids. Germline V lookup: CDR1 SGHVS, CDR2 FNYEAQ. CDR3 nucleotide sequence: TGTGCCAGCAGCGGCGGGACTAGCCGGGGGTTTTCGAACACCGGGGAGCTGTTTTTT. Its protein product is CASSGGTSRGFSNTGELFF.

The J gene is TRBJ2-7, the V gene TRBV29-1, with D possibly being TRBD1 (5 bases). The CDR3 has 13 residues. CDR1 and CDR2 (germline): SQVTM, ANQGSEA. V shed 7 bases and J shed 3 bases, with 16 bases lying between them. The CDR3 is CSAIRTRGYEQYF. CDR3 DNA sequence: TGCAGCGCAATCAGGACACGCGGCTACGAGCAGTACTTC.

This clone was picked up one time. The V and J genes are TRBV6-5 and TRBJ2-2, with D perhaps TRBD2 (5 bases). The germline V gene has CDR1 MNHEY and CDR2 SVGAGI. This CDR3 contains 16 residues. The V end was cut by 1 base, the J end by 0 bases, with 9 bases between. CDR3 sequence (DNA): TGTGCCAGCAGTTACTTAGGCGGGTCGAACACCGGGGAGCTGTTTTTT. Its translation is CASSYLGGSNTGELFF.

The CDR3 region is CASSFFPGGPSYNSPLHF. For the CDR3, the DNA is TGTGCCAGCAGTTTTTTCCCGGGGGGCCCCTCCTATAATTCACCCCTCCACTTT. The chain joins TRBV27 to TRBJ1-6; D is possibly TRBD1 (6 bases). CDR3 size: 18 residues. Germline V gene sequence: CDR1 MNHEY, CDR2 SMNVEV (reference sequence). The V gene lost 3 bases and the J gene lost 0 bases, with 15 bases spanning the gap.

This rearrangement joins TRBV9 to TRBJ2-1, with D possibly being TRBD2 (5 bases). Germline CDR1 is SGDLS and CDR2 is YYNGEE. The CDR3 is 13 residues long. Trimming removed 1 base from V and 6 bases from J, with 8 bases in between. The CDR3 spells CASSVSSVNEQFF. For the CDR3, the DNA is TGTGCCAGCAGCGTAAGTAGCGTCAATGAGCAGTTCTTC. The full variable domain, completed using reference TRBV9 and TRBJ2-1, is DSGVTQTPKHLITATGQRVTLRCSPRSGDLSVYWYQQSLDQGLQFLIQYYNGEERAKGNILERFSAQQFPDLHSELNLSSLELGDSALYFCASSVSSVNEQFFGPGTRLTVL.

V is TRBV7-9 and J is TRBJ2-1; TRBD2 is a possible D gene (6 bases). The germline CDR1 and CDR2 sequences are SEHNR and FQNEAQ (reference sequence). There are 15 residues in the CDR3. Trimming shortened V by 5 bases and J by 0 bases, and 11 bases separated the two germline ends. In DNA form, the CDR3 reads TGTGCCAGCAGCCTTAGCGGAAACTCCTACAATGAGCAGTTCTTC. Translating it yields CASSLSGNSYNEQFF.

The CDR3 bases are TGTGCCAGCAGCCAAGACACAGGACCAACCTTTTTCACCGGGGAGCTGTTTTTT. It translates to CASSQDTGPTFFTGELFF. The chain carries TRBV3-1 (or the pseudogene TRBV3-2) and TRBJ2-2, with D perhaps matching TRBD1 (5 bases). Deletions cut 0 bases from V and 4 bases from J, with 18 bases between. Germline-derived CDR1 and CDR2 are LGHDT and YNNKEL (reference sequence). The CDR3 is 18 residues long.

This sequence joins TRBV6-4 and TRBJ1-1, with D unclear. CDR1 is MRHNA, CDR2 SNTAGT, per germline. V lost 7 bases to trimming and J lost 2 bases, with 5 bases between them. This CDR3 is 11 amino acids long. This chain's CDR3 is CASTSNTEAFF. In DNA, the CDR3 is TGTGCCAGCACCTCAAACACTGAAGCTTTCTTT.

The rearrangement uses TRBV10-1 and TRBJ2-7, with a weak D call TRBD2 (6 bases). Trimming cost V 6 bases and J 2 bases, with 14 bases left between them. This CDR3 is built from 14 residues. The germline CDR1 and CDR2 sequences are WNHNN and SYGVQD (reference sequence). The CDR3 nucleotides are TGCGCCAGCAGACCATCTGGGAGGCCCTACGAGCAGTACTTC. The encoded protein is CASRPSGRPYEQYF.

This clone was recorded only once. This sequence joins TRBV7-6 and TRBJ2-2; D is unresolved. Germline-derived CDR1 and CDR2 are SGHVS and FNYEAQ. The length of the CDR3 is 14 residues. The V and J ends lost 0 bases and 3 bases respectively, with 5 bases between them. CDR3 nucleotides: TGTGCCAGCAGCTTAGCTTGGCACACCGGGGAGCTGTTTTTT. Protein sequence: CASSLAWHTGELFF.

The V call is TRBV5-1, the J call TRBJ1-3, with D possibly being TRBD1 (6 bases). With 4 bases removed from V and 4 bases from J, the gap between germline ends came to 9 bases. Germline-derived CDR1 and CDR2 are SGHRS and YFSETQ. This CDR3 contains 13 residues. CDR3 coding DNA: TGCGCCAGCAGCATCGGACAGGGAAACACCATATATTTT. Translated, it gives CASSIGQGNTIYF.